This T cell receptor (beta chain) was found in a study of blood T cell repertoires in COVID-19. For the study at large: There were acute and convalescent COVID-19 samples, and they came from the United States, Italy and Spain. T cells, B-cell-depleted T cells, or PBMCs provided the cDNA or gDNA that served as material.

Per the germline V gene, CDR1 is LGHDT and CDR2 is YNNKEL (reference sequence). This CDR3 spans 15 amino acids. V was shortened by 5 bases and J by 6 bases, with 19 bases between the two germline ends. Per the study methods: How many nucleated cells were present was estimated from reference gene primer amplification. Sequenced by immunoSEQ multiplex PCR; TCRdb stores in-frame clones only, minus some. V, J and clone size are taken as reported in that table, and D and trimming were inferred from the DNA itself. This table has 150,000 to 200,000 clones, approximately 86% appearing once. The receptor was derived from a man aged 50 to 59 with active or convalescent COVID-19. The specimen was peripheral blood. The chain has TRBV3-1 (or the pseudogene TRBV3-2) and TRBJ1-2; TRBD1 might be the D (5 bases). CDR3 coding DNA: TGTGCCAGCAGCAGTATAAGCACCGACAGAGATGGCTACACCTTC. Its translation is CASSSISTDRDGYTF.